This T cell receptor (beta chain) came from a study of patients and donors after allogeneic stem cell transplantation. Germline trimming cut 5 bases from V and 5 bases from J; bases unmatched to any gene: 6. This CDR3 has 14 residues. Germline assignment: CDR1 MNHNS and CDR2 SASEGT. This clonotype was detected only once. TCRdb redid the calling of the RT-PCR reads with MiXCR, one entry per CDR3 protein. Here the sample spans 800,000 to 1,000,000 distinct CDR3 sequences, around 17% being singletons. The chain uses TRBV6-1 and TRBJ1-5; 7 bases fit TRBD1. Material for sequencing was blood, either unsorted or a sorted T cell fraction (not recorded which). This receptor was taken from a human donor who was either an allogeneic HSCT recipient or a stem cell or donor lymphocyte infusion donor (not recorded which). It is not recorded whose cells these are; they may come from a transplant donor. CDR3 residues: CASSRQGWDQPQHF. The DNA for the CDR3 is TGTGCCAGCAGTCGACAGGGTTGGGATCAGCCCCAGCATTTT.